This TCR beta chain was obtained from a study of blood T cell repertoires in COVID-19. Study details: The United States, Italy and Spain provided the acute and convalescent COVID-19 samples. PBMCs, B-cell-depleted T cells, or T cells provided the cDNA or gDNA that made up the material.

The germline gives CDR1 SGHRS, CDR2 YFSETQ. V shed 0 bases, J shed 3 bases, and the junction held 5 bases outside the gene matches. The CDR3 runs 15 residues. With regard to this clone: The same CDR3 can be traced to other DNA sequences in this sample.

Original processing methods: Counts of nucleated cells, estimated from reference gene primer amplification, were obtained. TCRdb keeps only in-frame clones here, not all; method: immunoSEQ multiplex PCR. V, J and clone size are taken as reported in that table, and D and trimming were inferred from the DNA itself. The sample includes about 240,000 clones, approximately 80% of them seen just once. The TCR originated in a woman older than 75 with acute or convalescent COVID-19. Sequencing was carried out using peripheral blood. The rearrangement uses TRBV5-1 and TRBJ2-7; 8 bases are a match to TRBD1. CDR3 coding DNA: TGCGCCAGCAGCTTGGGAGGGACAGGCGACTACGAGCAGTACTTC. It translates to CASSLGGTGDYEQYF. The complete variable domain, with remaining parts taken from reference TRBV5-1 and TRBJ2-7, reads KAGVTQTPRYLIKTRGQQVTLSCSPISGHRSVSWYQQTPGQGLQFLFEYFSETQRNKGNFPGRFSGRQFSNSRSEMNVSTLELGDSALYLCASSLGGTGDYEQYFGPGTRLTVT.